This TCR beta chain was sequenced for a study of relationships among human T cell subsets. Study-wide points: Over 50% of CD8+ cytotoxic sequences were in clones over 100 reads; regulatory and Th2 had few.

Regulatory T cells were selected from positively selected CD4+ cells using anti-CD25 beads. This clonotype appeared a single time. Antigen: not known. From mRNA, alpha and beta CDR3 regions were amplified using semiquantitative ARM-PCR. Exponential amplification used communal superprimers after tagged nested gene-specific primers in ARM-PCR. In TCRdb, the multiplex PCR reads were re-called with MiXCR into one record per CDR3 protein. Among 13,000 to 15,000 distinct CDR3 sequences listed, about 55% were seen once. CDR1 is SGHVS, CDR2 FQNEAQ, per germline. The CDR3 length is 13 residues. With 10 bases removed from V and 1 base from J, the gap between germline ends came to 13 bases.

The TCR comes from a man aged 35-49 years in good health. Specimen: Tregs sorted from blood. The V gene is TRBV7-8, the J gene TRBJ2-5; possibly TRBD2 for D (6 bases). The CDR3 DNA sequence: TGTGCCACCGCGGGGCCGTCCCAAGAGACCCAGTACTTC. It specifies CATAGPSQETQYF.